The clone carrying this T cell receptor (beta chain) was picked up a small number of times. What it binds is unknown. The record originates from a study of beta chain features in type 1 diabetes. For the study at large: Cells sorted and examined across all samples totaled 85 million to 110 million. Study-level results: Still unanswered here is whether HLA type influences TCRB rearrangement. For Type 1 diabetes patients, all four CD4+ subsets carried TCRB CDR3s that were moderately but significantly shorter.

Germline lookup yields CDR1 SGHRS and CDR2 YFSETQ. CDR3 length: 12 residues. V dropped 5 bases and J dropped 4 bases, with 9 bases sitting between them. Naive, central memory, regulatory and stem cell-like memory cells within the CD4+ compartment were sorted using CD45RO/CCR7/CD25/CD127/CD95/CD27. Expressed TCRB transcripts were sequenced, since all the RNA that had been isolated was reverse transcribed. Here immunoSEQ multiplex PCR was the method, and the copy in TCRdb shows in-frame clones only, minus some. There are some 350,000 clones in the sample; roughly 13% occur only once, and roughly 0.015% lies in the top ten.

The chain links TRBV5-1 to TRBJ1-2, with D possibly matching TRBD1 (5 bases). Material for sequencing was naive CD4+ T cells from blood. The clonotype originates from a woman younger than 35 with type 1 diabetes. CDR3 sequence: CASSPGPYGYTF. For the CDR3, the DNA is TGCGCCAGCAGTCCAGGGCCCTATGGCTACACCTTC.